This is a list of T cell receptor beta chains from one sample in a study of blood T cell repertoires in COVID-19. Assay: immunoSEQ multiplex PCR; the TCRdb copy retains only in-frame clones and omits some. The sample yields 230,000 or so clones, less than 90% seen once. Material: PBMCs or T cells enriched from blood (not recorded which). The receptors originated from a woman aged 25-40 years who had recovered from COVID-19. Both conserved end residues are part of each CDR3. D genes are given only for firm matches. Size values are once, few and many counts, or a class for expanded clones, and some rows have none.

clone_size,v_call,j_call,d_call,cdr3_length,cdr3_nt,cdr3_aa
NA,TRBV4-3,TRBJ1-5,NA,14,TGCGCCAGCAGCCAAGGGACAGGCAATCAGCCCCAGCATTTT,CASSQGTGNQPQHF
NA,TRBV9,TRBJ2-2,NA,15,TGTGCCAGCAGCGTAGACGGGAGAAACACCGGGGAGCTGTTTTTT,CASSVDGRNTGELFF
once,TRBV4-1,TRBJ2-5,TRBD1,14,TGCGCCAGCAGCCGAGTCGGACAGGGAGAGACCCAGTACTTC,CASSRVGQGETQYF
NA,TRBV7-2,TRBJ2-7,NA,13,TGTGCCAGCAGCTTATTCGGGAACGGAGAGCAGTACTTC,CASSLFGNGEQYF
NA,TRBV7-6,TRBJ2-7,TRBD2,15,TGTGCCAGCAGCTTACTAGCGGGGGTCGCCTACGAGCAGTACTTC,CASSLLAGVAYEQYF
NA,TRBV19,TRBJ1-5,NA,17,TGTGCCAGTAGGCCGACGACAGGCACTTTCTTTAATCAGCCCCAGCATTTT,CASRPTTGTFFNQPQHF
NA,TRBV19,TRBJ2-5,NA,15,TGTGCCAGTAGTACACCCCGGGACTCACAAGAGACCCAGTACTTC,CASSTPRDSQETQYF
NA,TRBV19,TRBJ1-6,TRBD1,13,TGTGCCAGTGAAACAGGGGGAGAATCACCCCTCCACTTT,CASETGGESPLHF
NA,TRBV27,TRBJ2-1,NA,15,TGTGCCAGCAGCCTGACAGGGGAGGGATACAATGAGCAGTTCTTC,CASSLTGEGYNEQFF
NA,TRBV11-3,TRBJ1-3,NA,15,TGTGCCAGCAGCTTAAGTCGGGGGACTGGAAACACCATATATTTT,CASSLSRGTGNTIYF
NA,TRBV5-5,TRBJ1-2,NA,15,TGTGCCAGCAGCGAAGCGGGGGGGCCCTTGTATGGCTACACCTTC,CASSEAGGPLYGYTF
NA,TRBV3-1/TRBV3-2,TRBJ1-2,TRBD1,16,TGTGCCAGCAGCCAAGATGGCGGAGGGGGCGGCTATGGCTACACCTTC,CASSQDGGGGGYGYTF
NA,TRBV7-6,TRBJ2-7,TRBD1,15,TGTGCCAGCAGCTTAGCTGGCAGGGGGACCTACGAGCAGTACTTC,CASSLAGRGTYEQYF
NA,TRBV18,TRBJ2-7,TRBD2,17,TGTGCCAGCTCACCACCCGTTAGCGGGGCTAGCTCCTACGAGCAGTACTTC,CASSPPVSGASSYEQYF
NA,TRBV11-2,TRBJ1-6,NA,16,TGTGCCAGCAGCTTAGATCGCAGGTCTCCGGTCTCACCCCTCCACTTT,CASSLDRRSPVSPLHF
NA,TRBV5-1,TRBJ1-2,NA,14,TGCGCCAGCAGCTCCACAGGGTCTAACTATGGCTACACCTTC,CASSSTGSNYGYTF
few,TRBV4-2,TRBJ2-2,TRBD2,21,TGTGCCAGCAGCCACCTTGGGACTAGCGGGGGCCTAGGGCTTAACACCGGGGAGCTGTTTTTT,CASSHLGTSGGLGLNTGELFF